A single sample is the source of the 7 T cell receptor beta chains below, sequenced in a study of cytomegalovirus exposure and HLA in healthy donors. Vbeta (60) and Jbeta (13) primers were used in the PCR. The method was immunoSEQ multiplex PCR; TCRdb's version includes in-frame clones alone and lacks a portion of them. Among about 170,000 clones listed, 70% to 80% were seen once. Sample: PBMCs. Receptors were obtained from a woman in her 30s in good health and CMV-seropositive.

This clone showed up just once. The rearrangement links TRBV28 to TRBJ2-7; D perhaps matches TRBD1 (6 bases). The V end lost 7 bases, the J end lost 3 bases, and 7 bases lay between the germline ends. From germline, CDR1 is MDHEN and CDR2 SYDVKM. The CDR3 totals 11 residues. CDR3 region: CASKDSYEQYF. The CDR3 DNA reads as TGTGCCAGCAAGGACAGCTACGAGCAGTACTTC.

DNA of the CDR3: TGTGCCAGCAGTCAGAGGACAGGGGGCTTGACTGAAGCTTTCTTT. This sequence encodes CASSQRTGGLTEAFF. This chain links TRBV28 with TRBJ1-1; 11 bases fit TRBD1. V gave up 5 bases and J gave up 5 bases; unmatched junction bases: 7. Per the germline V gene, CDR1 is MDHEN and CDR2 is SYDVKM. The CDR3 is made up of 15 amino acids. The full variable domain, in which reference TRBV28 and TRBJ1-1 provide the parts outside the CDR3, is DVKVTQSSRYLVKRTGEKVFLECVQDMDHENMFWYRQDPGLGLRLIYFSYDVKMKEKGDIPEGYSVSREKKERFSLILESASTNQTSMYLCASSQRTGGLTEAFFGQGTRLTVV.

The V and J genes are TRBV7-2 and TRBJ1-3; D uncertain. CDR3 length: 14 amino acids. V shed 3 bases and J shed 0 bases, with 6 bases lying between them. Germline CDR1 SGHTA, CDR2 FQGNSA. The DNA for the CDR3 is TGTGCCAGCAGCTTGGCCAACTCTGGAAACACCATATATTTT. This translates into CASSLANSGNTIYF.

This chain joins TRBV19 and TRBJ1-1; D not resolved. Germline assignment: CDR1 LNHDA and CDR2 SQIVND (reference sequence). V was cut by 7 bases and J by 2 bases, with 17 bases left in between. This CDR3 is 15 amino acids long. The DNA for the CDR3 is TGTGCCAGTATCCTTAGTCCCAGACTAAACACTGAAGCTTTCTTT. Encoded protein: CASILSPRLNTEAFF.

The genes are TRBV28 and TRBJ1-5; unclear D gene. With 4 bases removed from V and 3 bases from J, the gap between germline ends came to 4 bases. Looked up from germline, CDR1 is MDHEN and CDR2 is SYDVKM. The CDR3 is 12 residues long. The CDR3 loop is CASSSLNQPQHF. The CDR3 nucleotides read TGTGCCAGCAGTTCCCTCAATCAGCCCCAGCATTTT.

J is TRBJ1-1 and V is TRBV23-1, with TRBD1 as a possible D gene (6 bases). TRBV23-1 is noted as an ORF with a role that remains uncertain. The CDR3 consists of 18 residues. Between the trimmed V and J ends, which lost 6 bases and 2 bases, there was a span of 25 bases. CDR3 amino acids: CASSPEITYREFNTEAFF. DNA of the CDR3: TGCGCCAGCAGCCCCGAAATCACATACAGGGAGTTTAACACTGAAGCTTTCTTT.

J is TRBJ2-1 and V is TRBV6-1, with no clear D. The germline V gene encodes CDR1 MNHNS and CDR2 SASEGT. Between the trimmed V and J ends, which lost 6 bases and 1 base, there was a span of 4 bases. The CDR3 runs to 12 residues. The CDR3 DNA reads TGTGCCAGCAGCAGATCCTACAATGAGCAGTTCTTC. It encodes CASSRSYNEQFF.